This T cell receptor (beta chain) was captured by sequencing in a study of cytomegalovirus exposure and HLA in healthy donors. The study, taken as a whole, reports: Indistinguishable V segments such as TRBV6-2 and TRBV6-3 were excluded.

PCR was performed using 60 Vbeta and 13 Jbeta primers. Source study methods: In a later analysis, some 11 million of 83 million or so unique beta chains occurred in at least two donors. The data were produced by immunoSEQ multiplex PCR, yet TCRdb's version contains in-frame clones alone and is incomplete. V and J calls plus clone size are reproduced from that table; the DNA served to infer D and trimming. The sample lists about 170,000 clones, approximately 81% occurring once. With V trimmed by 0 bases and J by 7 bases, 2 bases remained unmatched. Germline V gene lookup returns CDR1 SQVTM and CDR2 ANQGSEA. This CDR3 region has 13 residues. Comment on this clone: What it binds is unknown.

Sequencing input: PBMCs. The chain combines TRBV29-1 with TRBJ2-5; 10 bases match TRBD2. The origin of this receptor is a woman between 18 and 30 years old in good health and CMV-seronegative. CDR3: CSVEEGLAWTQYF. CDR3 in DNA: TGCAGCGTTGAAGAGGGACTAGCGTGGACCCAGTACTTC.